This entry is about one T cell receptor beta chain. This clone was observed once. Its specific antigen is unknown. Base quality data are lacking; no much larger clone is found one base away. In light of the paper, this sample's treatment or condition label describes: over 15 received Ad26.COV2.S at low or high dose, single or two shots; about 5 received placebo; per-sample allocation not given. Repertoires of vaccine and placebo recipients were sequenced from samples taken on day 63 after the first injection. Between 29 July and 7 August 2020, Cohort 1b enrolled approximately 26 adults aged 18-55 years at one site in Boston, USA. Ad26.COV2.S was a replication-incompetent adenovirus type 26 vector that expressed a prefusion-stabilized SARS-CoV-2 spike protein derived from the original Wuhan strain. Unmatched junction bases come to 5, with V trimmed by 2 bases and J by 4 bases. CDR1 and CDR2 (MNHEY, SVGEGT) derive from the germline V gene. Measured from the cysteine to the phenylalanine, the CDR3 is 16 residues long. CDR3 DNA only is kept here, 48 bases in frame from base 1.

The record originates from a study of Ad26.COV2.S vaccination and SARS-CoV-2 variants (dated by TCRdb to the early 2020s). In the study overall: Donors in the vaccine arm were drawn from COV1001, a phase I-IIa trial of Ad26.COV2.S in healthy adults that was multicentre, randomized, double-blind and placebo-controlled. The TCR-sequenced set comprised around 30 samples: about 19 Ad26.COV2.S vaccine recipients, 5 placebo recipients and 8 SARS-CoV-2 convalescent individuals. Participants in the trial were split at random into five groups of five each, receiving low-dose or high-dose Ad26.COV2.S once or twice, or else placebo on both occasions. Ad26.COV2.S was given intramuscularly at 5x10^10 or 1x10^11 viral particles, as a single shot or as two shots 56 days apart. TCRbeta repertoire sequencing was used to assess the specificity and breadth of SARS-CoV-2-reactive T cell receptors after Ad26.COV2.S vaccination. Investigators did not know the trial group allocation while performing experiments and assessing outcomes. Overall study outcomes, separate from this receptor: Vaccine and placebo recipients had similar non-spike TCR breadth, a finding consistent with the vaccine containing only spike. It was noted by the authors that total T cell responses may have been underestimated by the TCR breadth and depth analyses. Spike-specific TCR breadth was higher in Ad26.COV2.S recipients than in placebo recipients (P = 0.0014). The study lacked the statistical power to compare responses across vaccine doses or regimens. Substantial breadth of spike-specific CD8+ and CD4+ T cell responses was reported after vaccination.

TCRbeta CDR3 regions were sequenced with the immunoSEQ Assay. After extraction, genomic DNA underwent amplification by bias-controlled multiplex PCR, followed by high-throughput sequencing. On the study's bioinformatics: To quantify the absolute abundance of each unique TCRbeta CDR3 region, sequences were collapsed and filtered. T cell fraction was estimated by normalization of TCRbeta template counts to usable DNA, with usable DNA being measured through amplification of reference genes present in all nucleated cells. Repertoire TCRs were annotated as SARS-CoV-2-specific when V gene, CDR3 amino acid sequence and J gene were exactly matched to a known reactive TCR set. The reference SARS-CoV-2 TCR set was obtained from MIRA and was filtered for enrichment in COVID-19-positive ImmuneCODE repertoires, whereby public or cross-reactive TCRs were removed. Using the MIRA antigens, annotated TCRs were further analysed by specific ORF or by position within an ORF. Breadth was defined as annotated unique rearrangements over total unique productive rearrangements; depth was the summed frequency of those rearrangements. Two-sided Wilcoxon rank-sum tests were used to compare TCR breadth between groups. TCRdb stores this immuneACCESS table with in-frame sequences only. Part of the clones is absent; in the studies checked, under half of the shortfall reflects unresolved V genes, and no reason is known for the rest. That table is the source of V, J and clone size, and D and trimming were worked out from the DNA. This sample gives about 280,000 clones in total; approximately 87% of them show up just once. The ten biggest clones cover about 3.1% of the sample.

The chain was built from TRBV6-2 or TRBV6-3 and TRBJ2-7; TRBD2 matches 13 bases in the middle. The input for sequencing was peripheral blood, taken in a trial of Ad26.COV2.S vaccine versus placebo. The receptor was isolated from a person aged 18 to 65 who received the Ad26.COV2.S COVID-19 vaccine or a placebo. The DNA reads TGTGCCAGCAGTTACCCGACTAGCGGGGGGAAATACGAGCAGTACTTC. It translates as CASSYPTSGGKYEQYF.